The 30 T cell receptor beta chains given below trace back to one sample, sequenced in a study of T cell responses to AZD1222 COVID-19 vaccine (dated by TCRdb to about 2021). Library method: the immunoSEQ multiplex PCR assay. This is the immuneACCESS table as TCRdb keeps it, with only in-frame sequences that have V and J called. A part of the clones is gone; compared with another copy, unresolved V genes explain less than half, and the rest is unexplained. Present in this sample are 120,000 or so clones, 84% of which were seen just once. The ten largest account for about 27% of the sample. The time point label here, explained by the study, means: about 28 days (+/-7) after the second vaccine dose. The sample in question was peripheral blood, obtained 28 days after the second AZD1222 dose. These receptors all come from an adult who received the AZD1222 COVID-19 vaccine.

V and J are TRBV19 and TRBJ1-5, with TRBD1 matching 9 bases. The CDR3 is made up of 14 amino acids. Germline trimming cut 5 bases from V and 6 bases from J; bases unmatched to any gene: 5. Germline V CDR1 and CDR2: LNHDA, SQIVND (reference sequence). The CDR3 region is CASSVTGGFQPQHF. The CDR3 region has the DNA TGTGCCAGTAGTGTGACAGGGGGATTTCAGCCCCAGCATTTT.

CDR3 amino acids: CASSQGDKVGTSRDEQFF. The CDR3 DNA reads TGCGCCAGCAGCCAAGGCGATAAAGTGGGGACTAGTCGTGATGAGCAGTTCTTC. The chain uses TRBV4-1 and TRBJ2-1, with TRBD2 matching over 8 bases. Trimming took 1 base from V and 8 from J; bases not matched to a gene: 16. The CDR3 totals 18 residues. Germline V lookup: CDR1 MGHRA, CDR2 YSYEKL.

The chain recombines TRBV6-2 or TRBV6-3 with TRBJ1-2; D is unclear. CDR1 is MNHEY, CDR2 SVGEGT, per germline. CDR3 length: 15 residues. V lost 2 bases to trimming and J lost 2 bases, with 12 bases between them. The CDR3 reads CASSYGVRLNYGYTF. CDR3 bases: TGTGCCAGCAGTTACGGGGTCAGATTAAACTATGGCTACACCTTC.

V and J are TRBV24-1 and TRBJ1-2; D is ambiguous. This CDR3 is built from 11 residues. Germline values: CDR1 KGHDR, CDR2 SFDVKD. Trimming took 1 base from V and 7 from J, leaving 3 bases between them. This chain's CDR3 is CATSDFGGYTF. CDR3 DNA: TGTGCCACCAGTGATTTTGGTGGCTACACCTTC.

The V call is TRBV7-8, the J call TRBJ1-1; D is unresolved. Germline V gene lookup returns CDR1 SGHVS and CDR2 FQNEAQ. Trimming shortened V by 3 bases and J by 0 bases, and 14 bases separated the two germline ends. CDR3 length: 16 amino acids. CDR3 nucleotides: TGTGCCAGCAGCTTTCTTTATGAACAGATGAACACTGAAGCTTTCTTT. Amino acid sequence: CASSFLYEQMNTEAFF.

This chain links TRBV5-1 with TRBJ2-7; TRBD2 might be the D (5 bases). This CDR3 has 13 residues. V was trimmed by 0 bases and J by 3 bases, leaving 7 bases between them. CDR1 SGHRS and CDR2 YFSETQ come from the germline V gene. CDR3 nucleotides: TGCGCCAGCAGCTTGGTCCGGGGCTACGAGCAGTACTTC. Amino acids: CASSLVRGYEQYF. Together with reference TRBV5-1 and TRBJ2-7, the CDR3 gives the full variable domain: KAGVTQTPRYLIKTRGQQVTLSCSPISGHRSVSWYQQTPGQGLQFLFEYFSETQRNKGNFPGRFSGRQFSNSRSEMNVSTLELGDSALYLCASSLVRGYEQYFGPGTRLTVT.

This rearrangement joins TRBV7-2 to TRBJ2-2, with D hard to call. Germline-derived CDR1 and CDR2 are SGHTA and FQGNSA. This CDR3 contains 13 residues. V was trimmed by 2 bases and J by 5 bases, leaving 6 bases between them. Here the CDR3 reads CASSLRVTGELFF. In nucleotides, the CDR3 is TGTGCCAGCAGCTTAAGGGTTACCGGGGAGCTGTTTTTT.

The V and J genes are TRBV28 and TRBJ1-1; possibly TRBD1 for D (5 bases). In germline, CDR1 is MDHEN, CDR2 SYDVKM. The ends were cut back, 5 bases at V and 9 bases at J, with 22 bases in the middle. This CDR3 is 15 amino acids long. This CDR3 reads CASSLAGTPELKAFF. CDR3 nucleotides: TGTGCCAGCAGTCTGGCCGGGACTCCGGAATTGAAAGCTTTCTTT.

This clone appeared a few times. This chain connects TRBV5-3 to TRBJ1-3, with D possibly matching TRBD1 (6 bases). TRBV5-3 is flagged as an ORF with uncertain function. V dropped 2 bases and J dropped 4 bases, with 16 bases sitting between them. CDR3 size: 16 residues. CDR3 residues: CARSLPAGHSGNTIYF. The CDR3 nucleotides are TGTGCCAGAAGCTTACCCGCGGGACATTCGGGAAACACCATATATTTT.

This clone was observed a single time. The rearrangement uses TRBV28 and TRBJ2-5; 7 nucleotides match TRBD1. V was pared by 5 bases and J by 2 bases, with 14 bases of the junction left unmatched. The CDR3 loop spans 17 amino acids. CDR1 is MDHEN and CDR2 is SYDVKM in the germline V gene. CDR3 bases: TGTGCCAGCAGTCCGGAATCCTATACAGGGGCTCAAGAGACCCAGTACTTC. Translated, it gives CASSPESYTGAQETQYF.

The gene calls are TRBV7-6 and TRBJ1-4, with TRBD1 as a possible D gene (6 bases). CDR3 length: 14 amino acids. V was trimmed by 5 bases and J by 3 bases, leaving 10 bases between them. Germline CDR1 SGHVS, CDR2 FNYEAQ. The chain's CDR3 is CASSPGVANEKLFF. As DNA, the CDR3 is TGTGCCAGCAGCCCAGGGGTCGCTAATGAAAAACTGTTTTTT.

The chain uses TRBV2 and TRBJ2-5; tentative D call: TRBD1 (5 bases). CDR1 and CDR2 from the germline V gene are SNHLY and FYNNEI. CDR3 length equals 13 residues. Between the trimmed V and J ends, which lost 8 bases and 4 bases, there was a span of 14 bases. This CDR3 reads CASQGRVGETQYF. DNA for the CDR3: TGTGCCAGCCAGGGTCGGGTTGGAGAGACCCAGTACTTC.

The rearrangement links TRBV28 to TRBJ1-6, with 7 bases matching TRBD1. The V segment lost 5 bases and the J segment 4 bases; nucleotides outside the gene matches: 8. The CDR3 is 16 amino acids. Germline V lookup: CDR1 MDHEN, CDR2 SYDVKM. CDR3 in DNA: TGTGCCAGCAGTACCTCCGGGACAGCGTATAATTCACCCCTCCACTTT. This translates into CASSTSGTAYNSPLHF. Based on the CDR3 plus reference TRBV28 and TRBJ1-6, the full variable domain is DVKVTQSSRYLVKRTGEKVFLECVQDMDHENMFWYRQDPGLGLRLIYFSYDVKMKEKGDIPEGYSVSREKKERFSLILESASTNQTSMYLCASSTSGTAYNSPLHFGNGTRLTVT.

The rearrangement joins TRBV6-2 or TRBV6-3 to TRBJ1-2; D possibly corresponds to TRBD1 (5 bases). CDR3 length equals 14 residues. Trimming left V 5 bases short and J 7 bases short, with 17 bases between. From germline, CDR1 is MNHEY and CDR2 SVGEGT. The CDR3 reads CASSKDGLGTGYTF. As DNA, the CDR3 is TGTGCCAGCAGTAAGGACGGCTTAGGGACTGGCTACACCTTC.

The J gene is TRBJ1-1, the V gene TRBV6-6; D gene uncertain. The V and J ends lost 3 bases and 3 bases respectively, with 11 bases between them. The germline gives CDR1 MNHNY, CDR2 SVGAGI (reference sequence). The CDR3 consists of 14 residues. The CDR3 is CASSYPVGDTEAFF. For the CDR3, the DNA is TGTGCCAGCAGTTATCCGGTCGGGGACACTGAAGCTTTCTTT.

The CDR3 DNA reads TGCGCCAGCACGTTCGGGGGTCGAGTCTGGTCTGGAAACACCATATATTTT. Translating it yields CASTFGGRVWSGNTIYF. This chain connects TRBV5-1 to TRBJ1-3; possibly TRBD1 for D (5 bases). This CDR3 contains 17 residues. V lost 6 bases and J 1 base, leaving 20 bases between the germline ends. Per the germline V gene, CDR1 is SGHRS and CDR2 is YFSETQ. Full variable domain (outside the CDR3, taken from reference TRBV5-1 and TRBJ1-3): KAGVTQTPRYLIKTRGQQVTLSCSPISGHRSVSWYQQTPGQGLQFLFEYFSETQRNKGNFPGRFSGRQFSNSRSEMNVSTLELGDSALYLCASTFGGRVWSGNTIYFGEGSWLTVV.

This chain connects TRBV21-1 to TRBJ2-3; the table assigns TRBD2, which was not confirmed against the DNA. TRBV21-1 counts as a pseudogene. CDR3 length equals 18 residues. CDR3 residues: CASPPLEPGRGTTDTQYF. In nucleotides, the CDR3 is TGTGCCAGCCCACCACTGGAGCCAGGGAGGGGGACCACAGATACGCAGTATTTT.

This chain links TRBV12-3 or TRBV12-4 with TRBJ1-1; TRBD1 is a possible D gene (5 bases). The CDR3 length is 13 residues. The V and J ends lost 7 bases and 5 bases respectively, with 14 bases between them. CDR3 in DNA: TGTGCCAGCACCCAAAGTGAGGGGACTGAAGCTTTCTTT. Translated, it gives CASTQSEGTEAFF.

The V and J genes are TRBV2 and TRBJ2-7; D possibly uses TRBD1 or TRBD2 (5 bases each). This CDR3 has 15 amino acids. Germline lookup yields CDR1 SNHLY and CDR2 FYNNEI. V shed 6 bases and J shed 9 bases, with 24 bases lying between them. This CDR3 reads CASSATGTGTAGQYF. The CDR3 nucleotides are TGTGCCAGCAGCGCCACCGGGACCGGCACGGCTGGGCAGTACTTC.

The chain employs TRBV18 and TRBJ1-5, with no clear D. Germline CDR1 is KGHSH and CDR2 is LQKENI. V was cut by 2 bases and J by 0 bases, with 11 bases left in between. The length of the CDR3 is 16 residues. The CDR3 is CASSPGPRNSNQPQHF. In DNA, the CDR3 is TGTGCCAGCTCACCAGGTCCACGGAATAGCAATCAGCCCCAGCATTTT.

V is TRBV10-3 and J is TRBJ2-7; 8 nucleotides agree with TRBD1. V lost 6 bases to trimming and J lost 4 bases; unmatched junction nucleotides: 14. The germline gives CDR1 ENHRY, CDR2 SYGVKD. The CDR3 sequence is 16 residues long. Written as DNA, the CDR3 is TGTGCCATCAGCCGCGCAGGGGGCAGCGGAATTTACGAGCAGTACTTC. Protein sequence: CAISRAGGSGIYEQYF.

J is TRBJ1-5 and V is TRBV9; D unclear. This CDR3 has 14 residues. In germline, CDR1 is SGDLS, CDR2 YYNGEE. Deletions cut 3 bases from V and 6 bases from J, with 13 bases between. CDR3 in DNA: TGTGCCAGCAGCGAGGACGCTTGGGGTCAGCCCCAGCATTTT. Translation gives CASSEDAWGQPQHF.

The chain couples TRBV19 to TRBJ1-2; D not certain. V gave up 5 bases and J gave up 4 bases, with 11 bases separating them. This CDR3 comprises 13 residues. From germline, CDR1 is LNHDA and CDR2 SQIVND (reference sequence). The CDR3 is CASSLTRGYGYTF. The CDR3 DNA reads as TGTGCCAGTAGTTTGACGCGGGGCTATGGCTACACCTTC.

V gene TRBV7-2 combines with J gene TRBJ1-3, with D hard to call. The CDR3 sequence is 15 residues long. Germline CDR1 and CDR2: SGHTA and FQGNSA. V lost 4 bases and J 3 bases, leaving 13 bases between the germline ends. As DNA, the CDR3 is TGTGCCAGCAGCTCAAAAACTTTTAGTGGAAACACCATATATTTT. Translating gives CASSSKTFSGNTIYF.

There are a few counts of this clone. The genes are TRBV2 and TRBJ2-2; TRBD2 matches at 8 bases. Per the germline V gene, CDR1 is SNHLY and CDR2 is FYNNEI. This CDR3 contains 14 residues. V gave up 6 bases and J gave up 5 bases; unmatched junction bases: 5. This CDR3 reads CASSGTSWTGELFF. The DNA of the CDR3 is TGTGCCAGCAGCGGGACTAGTTGGACCGGGGAGCTGTTTTTT.

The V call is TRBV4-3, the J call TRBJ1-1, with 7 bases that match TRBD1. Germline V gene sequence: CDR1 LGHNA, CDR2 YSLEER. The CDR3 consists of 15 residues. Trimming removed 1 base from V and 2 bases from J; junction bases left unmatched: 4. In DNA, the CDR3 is TGCGCCAGCAGCCAAGGTTCAGGGGGAAACACTGAAGCTTTCTTT. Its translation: CASSQGSGGNTEAFF.

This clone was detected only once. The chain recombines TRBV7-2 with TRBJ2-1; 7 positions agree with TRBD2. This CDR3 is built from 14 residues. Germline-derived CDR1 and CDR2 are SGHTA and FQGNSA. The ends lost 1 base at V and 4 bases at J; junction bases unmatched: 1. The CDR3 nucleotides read TGTGCCAGCAGCTTAGGACTAGCTTACAATGAGCAGTTCTTC. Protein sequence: CASSLGLAYNEQFF.

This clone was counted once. CDR3 amino acids: CASSPRNSPLHF. Written as DNA, the CDR3 is TGTGCCAGCAGCCCTCGAAATTCACCCCTCCACTTT. The rearrangement joins TRBV5-5 to TRBJ1-6; unclear D gene. From germline, CDR1 is SGHKS and CDR2 YYEKEE (reference sequence). This CDR3 has 12 amino acids. The V and J ends lost 4 bases and 7 bases respectively, with 6 bases between them. Supplemented by reference TRBV5-5 and TRBJ1-6, the full variable domain reads DAGVTQSPTHLIKTRGQQVTLRCSPISGHKSVSWYQQVLGQGPQFIFQYYEKEERGRGNFPDRFSARQFPNYSSELNVNALLLGDSALYLCASSPRNSPLHFGNGTRLTVT.

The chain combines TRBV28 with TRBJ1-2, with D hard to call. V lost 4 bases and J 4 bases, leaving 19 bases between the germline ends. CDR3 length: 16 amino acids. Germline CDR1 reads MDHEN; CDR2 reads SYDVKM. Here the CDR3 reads CASSSHQTGLSYGYTF. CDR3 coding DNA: TGTGCCAGCAGTTCCCATCAAACGGGGTTGAGCTATGGCTACACCTTC.

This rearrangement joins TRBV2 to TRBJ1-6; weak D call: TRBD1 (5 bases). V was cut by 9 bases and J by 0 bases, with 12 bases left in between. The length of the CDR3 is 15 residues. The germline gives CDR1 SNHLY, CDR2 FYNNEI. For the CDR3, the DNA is TGTGCCAGAAGACCGCAGGGCTCCTATAATTCACCCCTCCACTTT. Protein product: CARRPQGSYNSPLHF.